These 16 T cell receptor beta chains share one sample of origin, sequenced in a study of CD8 T cells in ankylosing spondylitis. MiXCR was run by TCRdb on the 5' RACE reads, yielding one entry per CDR3 protein. The profile covers over 150,000 distinct CDR3 sequences, with about 20% appearing a single time and 4.3% taken by the ten largest. Material for sequencing was blood, either unsorted or a sorted T cell fraction (not recorded which). These receptors were collected from a male donor aged 10-29 years with ankylosing spondylitis or in good health (not recorded which).

This clonotype has just a few counts. J is TRBJ2-5 and V is TRBV18; the D is unclear. From germline, CDR1 is KGHSH and CDR2 LQKENI. The CDR3 length is 15 residues. The V and J ends lost 2 bases and 2 bases respectively, with 12 bases between them. This chain's CDR3 is CASSPNTEWQETQYF. In nucleotides, the CDR3 is TGTGCCAGCTCACCAAATACGGAATGGCAAGAGACCCAGTACTTC. The full variable domain, with the rest looked up from reference TRBV18 and TRBJ2-5, is NAGVMQNPRHLVRRRGQEARLRCSPMKGHSHVYWYRQLPEEGLKFMVYLQKENIIDESGMPKERFSAEFPKEGPSILRIQQVVRGDSAAYFCASSPNTEWQETQYFGPGTRLLVL.

There are many counts of this clonotype. The chain couples TRBV7-9 to TRBJ2-1; 8 positions agree with TRBD1. The germline CDR1 and CDR2 sequences are SEHNR and FQNEAQ (reference sequence). Trimming cost V 5 bases and J 1 base; bases outside gene matches: 7. The CDR3 sequence is 16 residues long. The CDR3 spells CASSRAQGVSYNEQFF. CDR3 bases: TGTGCCAGCAGCCGTGCACAGGGGGTATCCTACAATGAGCAGTTCTTC.

This clonotype was counted ten times or more. The rearrangement links TRBV10-3 to TRBJ2-7, with unresolved D. The V end was cut by 5 bases, the J end by 3 bases, with 5 bases between. CDR1 is ENHRY and CDR2 is SYGVKD in the germline V gene. The CDR3 runs to 11 residues. In DNA form, the CDR3 reads TGTGCCATCAGTTCTCTCTACGAGCAGTACTTC. Amino acid sequence: CAISSLYEQYF.

The sample holds many counts of this clonotype. Sequence at one end of the junction differs from germline and may be a read error. The CDR3 protein is CASSSDHRELIF. The CDR3 DNA sequence: TGTGCCAGCAGCTCGGACCACAGGGAGTTAATCTTC. The chain carries TRBV7-3 and TRBJ2-5; weak D call: TRBD1 (6 bases). The CDR3 sequence is 12 residues long. Per the germline V gene, CDR1 is SGHTA and CDR2 is FQGTGA.

This clonotype was counted at least ten times. The chain uses TRBV29-1 and TRBJ2-5; TRBD1 matches at 7 bases. This CDR3 contains 13 residues. Per the germline V gene, CDR1 is SQVTM and CDR2 is ANQGSEA. V lost 6 bases to trimming and J lost 3 bases; unmatched junction nucleotides: 7. The CDR3 is CSVGPGQEETQYF. In DNA form, the CDR3 reads TGCAGCGTAGGTCCAGGACAGGAAGAGACCCAGTACTTC.

This clonotype was picked up many times. This chain joins TRBV4-2 and TRBJ1-2; D is ambiguous. Looked up from germline, CDR1 is LGHNA and CDR2 is YNFKEQ. The V end lost 0 bases, the J end lost 6 bases, and 8 bases lay between the germline ends. The CDR3 loop spans 13 amino acids. CDR3 residues: CASSQDTLNGYTF. The CDR3 DNA is TGTGCCAGCAGCCAAGATACTCTCAATGGCTACACCTTC.

This clonotype was recorded many times. This chain uses TRBV3-1 with TRBJ2-2; 11 bases match TRBD2. CDR1 and CDR2 (germline): LGHDT, YNNKEL (reference sequence). This CDR3 comprises 16 residues. Trimming at V came to 1 base and at J to 5 bases, leaving 3 bases not matched to a gene. The DNA of the CDR3 is TGTGCCAGCAGCCAAGCCTGGACTAGCGGGACCGGGGAGCTGTTTTTT. Protein: CASSQAWTSGTGELFF.

The CDR3 DNA sequence: TGCAGCGTTGCCGGGACAGGGGATCAAGAGACCCAGTACTTC. This gives the protein CSVAGTGDQETQYF. The chain recombines TRBV29-1 with TRBJ2-5, with 10 bases identical to TRBD1. Germline lookup yields CDR1 SQVTM and CDR2 ANQGSEA. The CDR3 length is 14 residues. J was trimmed by 2 bases and V by 4 bases; bases with no gene match: 4.

This clonotype was picked up many times. The chain recombines TRBV12-3 or TRBV12-4 with TRBJ2-3; 11 bases fit TRBD2. V gave up 1 base and J gave up 8 bases; unmatched junction bases: 8. This CDR3 has 16 residues. CDR3 amino acids: CASSLGLAGGKGTQYF. CDR3 DNA: TGTGCCAGCAGTTTAGGCCTAGCGGGAGGAAAGGGTACGCAGTATTTT.

The sample holds many counts of this clonotype. The chain uses TRBV4-3 and TRBJ2-1; a possible D gene is TRBD2 (5 bases). The CDR3 contains 13 residues. Germline values: CDR1 LGHNA, CDR2 YSLEER. The germline V and J ends were trimmed by 6 bases and 3 bases, with 9 bases remaining between them. DNA for the CDR3: TGCGCCAGCAGGGGAGATCACTACAATGAGCAGTTCTTC. Translation gives CASRGDHYNEQFF.

This clonotype was counted many times. The chain couples TRBV11-1 to TRBJ2-3; 8 nucleotides agree with TRBD1. Trimming at V came to 5 bases and at J to 5 bases, leaving 9 bases not matched to a gene. The CDR3 is made up of 15 amino acids. CDR1 and CDR2 from the germline V gene are SGHAT and FQDESV (reference sequence). This CDR3 is CASSRWTGSQDTQYF. In DNA, the CDR3 is TGTGCCAGCAGCCGGTGGACAGGGTCCCAAGATACGCAGTATTTT. The complete variable domain, with remaining parts taken from reference TRBV11-1 and TRBJ2-3, reads EAEVAQSPRYKITEKSQAVAFWCDPISGHATLYWYRQILGQGPELLVQFQDESVVDDSQLPKDRFSAERLKGVDSTLKIQPAELGDSAMYLCASSRWTGSQDTQYFGPGTRLTVL.

This chain's CDR3 is CASSLAGFSYEQYV. CDR3 nucleotides: TGTGCCAGTAGCCTAGCGGGATTTTCCTACGAGCAGTACGTC. The V and J genes are TRBV19 and TRBJ2-7; TRBD2 agrees at 9 bases. The germline CDR1 and CDR2 sequences are LNHDA and SQIVND (reference sequence). The CDR3 covers 14 residues. V lost 6 bases, J lost 1 base, and 4 bases stayed unmatched.

This clonotype occurred many times. This chain uses TRBV4-3 with TRBJ2-7; D unresolved. This CDR3 has 14 residues. Trimming removed 0 bases at V and 2 bases at J, with 8 bases between. The germline gives CDR1 LGHNA, CDR2 YSLEER. CDR3: CASSQEGRTYEQYF. The CDR3 DNA reads as TGCGCCAGCAGCCAAGAAGGCAGAACCTACGAGCAGTACTTC.

This clonotype was seen at least ten times. The chain carries TRBV7-2 and TRBJ2-5, with 10 positions matching TRBD1. The ends lost 5 bases at V and 4 bases at J; junction bases unmatched: 7. The germline gives CDR1 SGHTA, CDR2 FQGNSA. There are 15 residues in the CDR3. CDR3 DNA: TGTGCCAGCAGCCCGGACAGGGGGTATCGAGAGACCCAGTACTTC. Translating gives CASSPDRGYRETQYF.

This clonotype was picked up many times. The CDR3 is CSARQGGEKLFF. The CDR3 DNA reads as TGCAGTGCTAGGCAGGGAGGGGAAAAACTGTTTTTT. This rearrangement joins TRBV20-1 to TRBJ1-4; D might be TRBD1 (5 bases). V was pared by 3 bases and J by 8 bases, with 10 bases between. Looked up from germline, CDR1 is DFQATT and CDR2 is SNEGSKA (reference sequence). This CDR3 is built from 12 residues.

This clonotype showed up many times. The CDR3 nucleotides are TGTGCCAGCAGTCCGGACCCCCCCCGGGATACGCAGTATTTT. This sequence encodes CASSPDPPRDTQYF. The chain joins TRBV12-3 or TRBV12-4 to TRBJ2-3; D is undetermined. The CDR3 is 14 residues long. Trimming left V 5 bases short and J 6 bases short, with 15 bases between.